This T cell receptor beta chain originates from a study of blood T cell repertoires in COVID-19. Study in general: Some COVID-19 samples were acute and others convalescent; all came from the United States, Italy and Spain.

Looked up from germline, CDR1 is SGDLS and CDR2 is YYNGEE. CDR3 length equals 13 residues. The V gene lost 1 base and the J gene lost 1 base, with 3 bases spanning the gap. Original methodology: Estimation of nucleated cell counts relied on the amplification of reference gene primers. Repertoires were generated with immunoSEQ multiplex PCR, while TCRdb's copy carries only in-frame clones and drops some. V and J calls and clone size come straight from that table; D and trimming were deduced from the DNA. The table includes about 400,000 clones, roughly 85% detected once. Those enrolled, adults aged about 18 to 89 years, came from 24 US areas. Participants had their cohort set by participant-reported clinical history.

The source is a woman under 30 with acute COVID-19. The J gene is TRBJ1-5, the V gene TRBV9; D not resolved. The sample consisted of PBMCs or T cells enriched from blood (not recorded which). For the CDR3, the DNA is TGTGCCAGCAGCGTAAGCAGCAATCAGCCCCAGCATTTT. It encodes CASSVSSNQPQHF.